The entry below gives a single T cell receptor (beta chain) sequence along with its context. The method was immunoSEQ multiplex PCR; TCRdb's version includes in-frame clones alone and lacks a portion of them. The sample holds a few hundred thousand clones, 97% seen once. The sample originates from a study of shared clonotypes between healthy human individuals. Losses at the gene ends were 4 bases for V and 0 bases for J; bases not matched to a gene: 3. The CDR3 runs 15 residues. CDR1 and CDR2 from the germline V gene are ENHRY and SYGVKD. HIV-negative, healthy adults without recent acute infections or vaccinations were the donors.

The sample taken for sequencing was naive CD4+ T cells sorted from blood. Documented subset: CD45RA+ positively selected. The receptor was derived from a woman aged 30 to 39 in good health. This chain links TRBV10-3 with TRBJ1-3, with 7 bases matching TRBD1. The CDR3 spells CAISAGTVSGNTIYF. DNA for the CDR3: TGTGCCATCAGTGCCGGGACAGTCTCTGGAAACACCATATATTTT.